The present entry profiles one T cell receptor beta chain with its context. The sample originates from a study of T cell responses to AZD1222 COVID-19 vaccine. Only in-frame clones appear in the TCRdb table, and some are missing; sequencing was by immunoSEQ multiplex PCR. There are approximately 140,000 clones in the sample; 94% occur only once, and about 1.3% lies in the top ten. This CDR3 spans 14 amino acids. Germline V CDR1 and CDR2: LGHNA, YSLEER. V trimming: 0 bases; J trimming: 7 bases; junction bases outside the gene matches: 3. The chain joins TRBV4-3 to TRBJ2-1; TRBD1 matches at 7 bases. This TCR came from an adult in good health. The sample in question was peripheral blood, obtained on day 0 of AZD1222 vaccination. As DNA, the CDR3 is TGCGCCAGCAGCCAAGAGACAGGGCGAAATGAGCAGTTCTTC. It yields the protein CASSQETGRNEQFF.